The clone carrying this TCR beta chain was observed a few times. The V gene's germline CDR1 is SGHKS and CDR2 YYEKEE (reference sequence). J was trimmed by 2 bases and V by 1 base; bases with no gene match: 5. The CDR3 length is 15 residues. Sequencing used immunoSEQ v3.0 at survey level. The data were produced by immunoSEQ multiplex PCR, yet TCRdb's version contains in-frame clones alone and is incomplete. The profile shows 15,000 to 20,000 clones, around 76% of them singletons. This sample was included in a study of long-term antiretroviral therapy in people with HIV. This receptor was identified in a woman aged 45-65 years with HIV. V gene TRBV5-5 combines with J gene TRBJ1-2, with 7 bases identical to TRBD1. The sequenced sample was unsorted PBMCs, obtained 0.5 years before starting antiretroviral therapy. The CDR3 nucleotides read TGTGCCAGCAGCTTGTCGGGACAGACAAACTATGGCTACACCTTC. Its protein product is CASSLSGQTNYGYTF.